Below are 21 T cell receptor beta chains sequenced from a single sample in a study of T cell changes during pregnancy in multiple sclerosis. Repertoires were generated with immunoSEQ multiplex PCR, while TCRdb's copy carries only in-frame clones and drops some. Among tens of thousands of clones listed, about 90% were seen once. Sequenced material: peripheral blood, taken in the first trimester of pregnancy. The source of these receptors is a female donor in good health, enrolled as a control in a pregnancy study.

The chain combines TRBV21-1 with TRBJ1-1; the D call in the table, TRBD1, was not verified against the DNA. TRBV21-1 is recorded as a pseudogene. This CDR3 region has 12 residues. CDR3 residues: CASSKVHRGAFF. CDR3 DNA: TGTGCCAGCAGCAAAGTACACAGGGGAGCTTTCTTT.

In DNA, the CDR3 is TGCGCCAGCAGCTCCGAGTTCTTCGAGCAGTACTTC. Amino acid sequence: CASSSEFFEQYF. The rearrangement links TRBV5-1 to TRBJ2-7; D call uncertain. V gave up 3 bases and J gave up 6 bases, with 10 bases separating them. This CDR3 contains 12 residues. From germline, CDR1 is SGHRS and CDR2 YFSETQ.

The V gene is TRBV7-6, the J gene TRBJ1-4; 9 positions agree with TRBD1. From germline, CDR1 is SGHVS and CDR2 FNYEAQ. J was trimmed by 8 bases and V by 3 bases; bases with no gene match: 4. The CDR3 covers 14 residues. CDR3: CASSLGQGPEKLFF. The CDR3 coding sequence is TGTGCCAGCAGCTTGGGACAGGGACCCGAAAAACTGTTTTTT.

Note on this clone: At the DNA level, this CDR3 is encoded by other sequences in the same sample as well. This sequence joins TRBV27 and TRBJ2-3; D is unclear. The CDR3 totals 13 residues. V dropped 0 bases and J dropped 4 bases, with 5 bases sitting between them. Germline loops: CDR1 MNHEY, CDR2 SMNVEV (reference sequence). The CDR3 sequence: CASSLSRPDTQYF. DNA of the CDR3: TGTGCCAGCAGTTTATCGAGGCCAGATACGCAGTATTTT.

V usage is TRBV19 and J usage is TRBJ2-2, with 7 bases identical to TRBD1. This CDR3 comprises 15 residues. J lost 4 bases, V lost 4 bases, and 6 bases had no gene match. Germline V CDR1 and CDR2: LNHDA, SQIVND (reference sequence). CDR3 bases: TGTGCCAGTAGTAGACAGGGCGAGATCACCGGGGAGCTGTTTTTT. It yields the protein CASSRQGEITGELFF.

The chain carries TRBV5-6 and TRBJ2-7; D possibly corresponds to TRBD1 (6 bases). The V and J ends lost 3 bases and 0 bases respectively, with 16 bases between them. The CDR3 runs 16 residues. Germline lookup yields CDR1 SGHDT and CDR2 YYEEEE. In DNA form, the CDR3 reads TGTGCCAGCAGCTCCAGGGGAAAAGGGGCCTCCTACGAGCAGTACTTC. Protein product: CASSSRGKGASYEQYF.

The rearrangement joins TRBV7-9 to TRBJ2-1, with 9 bases aligning to TRBD2. V lost 4 bases, J lost 4 bases, and 8 bases stayed unmatched. The CDR3 is 16 residues long. Germline V gene data show CDR1 as SEHNR and CDR2 as FQNEAQ (reference sequence). The CDR3 nucleotides read TGTGCCAGCAGCTCGAGAGCGGGGGGCTTTTACAATGAGCAGTTCTTC. It specifies CASSSRAGGFYNEQFF.

V and J are TRBV6-5 and TRBJ1-1, with a tentative D call TRBD1 (6 bases). The CDR3 covers 14 residues. V was trimmed by 5 bases and J by 2 bases, leaving 12 bases between them. Germline-derived CDR1 and CDR2 are MNHEY and SVGAGI. The CDR3 spells CASSRRDTNTEAFF. The CDR3 region has the DNA TGTGCCAGCAGTCGCCGGGACACTAACACTGAAGCTTTCTTT.

The genes are TRBV15 and TRBJ2-3, with a weak D call TRBD1 (5 bases). The CDR3 length is 18 residues. The V end lost 3 bases, the J end lost 2 bases, and 21 bases lay between the germline ends. Germline V gives CDR1 LNHNV, CDR2 YYDKDF (reference sequence). The CDR3 loop reads CATSSVGPSLSPTDTQYF. The CDR3 nucleotides are TGTGCCACCAGCAGTGTGGGGCCTTCTCTATCCCCCACAGATACGCAGTATTTT.

This clone was picked up one time. V is TRBV7-6 and J is TRBJ1-2, with 9 bases that match TRBD1. This CDR3 spans 16 amino acids. Looked up from germline, CDR1 is SGHVS and CDR2 is FNYEAQ. Trimming took 1 base from V and 7 from J; bases not matched to a gene: 10. The CDR3 here is CASSLGGGTGSSGYTF. CDR3 coding DNA: TGTGCCAGCAGCTTAGGGGGCGGGACAGGGTCTAGTGGCTACACCTTC. The complete variable domain, with remaining parts taken from reference TRBV7-6 and TRBJ1-2, reads GAGVSQSPRYKVTKRGQDVALRCDPISGHVSLYWYRQALGQGPEFLTYFNYEAQQDKSGLPNDRFSAERPEGSISTLTIQRTEQRDSAMYRCASSLGGGTGSSGYTFGSGTRLTVV.

The rearrangement links TRBV19 to TRBJ2-3; 7 bases map to TRBD2. V lost 5 bases, J lost 2 bases, and 10 bases stayed unmatched. The CDR3 contains 16 residues. The V gene's germline CDR1 is LNHDA and CDR2 SQIVND (reference sequence). CDR3 sequence reads: CASSAASGFITDTQYF. CDR3 in DNA: TGTGCCAGTAGTGCCGCTAGCGGATTCATCACAGATACGCAGTATTTT.

The chain recombines TRBV5-1 with TRBJ2-3; TRBD2 aligns across 9 bases. The trim removed 4 bases at V and 2 bases at J, leaving 8 bases unmatched. CDR3 length: 16 amino acids. Germline V gene data show CDR1 as SGHRS and CDR2 as YFSETQ. The CDR3 protein is CASSPRLAGPTDTQYF. The CDR3, as DNA: TGCGCCAGCAGCCCCCGGCTAGCGGGACCCACAGATACGCAGTATTTT. The variable domain in full, completed from reference TRBV5-1 and TRBJ2-3, reads KAGVTQTPRYLIKTRGQQVTLSCSPISGHRSVSWYQQTPGQGLQFLFEYFSETQRNKGNFPGRFSGRQFSNSRSEMNVSTLELGDSALYLCASSPRLAGPTDTQYFGPGTRLTVL.

The V gene is TRBV30, the J gene TRBJ1-2, with D uncertain. The CDR3 is 12 residues long. In germline, CDR1 is GTSNPN, CDR2 SVGIG (reference sequence). V was cut by 4 bases and J by 7 bases, with 13 bases left in between. The CDR3 protein is CAWTILLAGYTF. CDR3 sequence (DNA): TGTGCCTGGACCATCCTTTTAGCTGGCTACACCTTC.

V and J are TRBV18 and TRBJ1-1; 12 nucleotides align to TRBD1. Germline V gives CDR1 KGHSH, CDR2 LQKENI. CDR3 size: 14 residues. V was clipped by 4 bases and J by 6 bases; unmatched bases: 3. The CDR3 nucleotides are TGTGCCAGCTCACAGGGACAGGGGGCGGCTGAAGCTTTCTTT. Its protein is CASSQGQGAAEAFF. Full variable domain (rest looked up from reference TRBV18 and TRBJ1-1): NAGVMQNPRHLVRRRGQEARLRCSPMKGHSHVYWYRQLPEEGLKFMVYLQKENIIDESGMPKERFSAEFPKEGPSILRIQQVVRGDSAAYFCASSQGQGAAEAFFGQGTRLTVV.

The chain uses TRBV5-1 and TRBJ1-1; D not certain. Germline V gene sequence: CDR1 SGHRS, CDR2 YFSETQ. V was pared by 0 bases and J by 6 bases, with 12 bases between. CDR3 length equals 14 residues. The CDR3 spells CASSLEAGRPEAFF. CDR3 in DNA: TGCGCCAGCAGCTTGGAAGCGGGCAGGCCTGAAGCTTTCTTT.

This chain uses TRBV19 with TRBJ2-1; 9 bases agree with TRBD2. This CDR3 comprises 15 residues. Per germline, CDR1 LNHDA and CDR2 SQIVND (reference sequence). The V segment lost 6 bases and the J segment 9 bases; nucleotides outside the gene matches: 12. CDR3 bases: TGTGCCAGTAGGGATCAGCGGGGGGACACTTCTGAGCAGTTCTTC. It translates to CASRDQRGDTSEQFF.

The chain links TRBV6-5 to TRBJ1-2; perhaps TRBD1 as D (5 bases). The germline CDR1 and CDR2 sequences are MNHEY and SVGAGI. Trimming removed 2 bases at V and 8 bases at J, with 15 bases between. The CDR3 loop spans 14 amino acids. CDR3 amino acids: CASSYQQQGRGYTF. Here the CDR3 DNA reads TGTGCCAGCAGTTACCAACAGCAGGGTCGGGGCTACACCTTC.

The V gene is TRBV5-4, the J gene TRBJ2-1, with D unresolved. The germline gives CDR1 SGHNT, CDR2 YYREEE (reference sequence). The CDR3 spans 16 residues. V lost 0 bases and J lost 0, with 10 bases in between. CDR3 in amino acids: CASSLDGGNSYNEQFF. CDR3 nucleotide sequence: TGTGCCAGCAGCTTGGATGGCGGAAACTCCTACAATGAGCAGTTCTTC.

The rearrangement links TRBV5-5 to TRBJ2-7, with D perhaps TRBD1 (6 bases). CDR3 size: 15 residues. Trimming shortened V by 3 bases and J by 3 bases, and 16 bases separated the two germline ends. Germline CDR1 SGHKS, CDR2 YYEKEE (reference sequence). CDR3 bases: TGTGCCAGCAGCTACTTGCTGGGCAGGGGCTACGAGCAGTACTTC. Translating gives CASSYLLGRGYEQYF.

V is TRBV4-2 and J is TRBJ1-2; 12 bases are shared with TRBD1. The germline CDR1 and CDR2 sequences are LGHNA and YNFKEQ. The length of the CDR3 is 17 residues. J lost 0 bases, V lost 1 base, and 3 bases had no gene match. The CDR3 bases are TGTGCCAGCAGCCAAGCGGGACAGGGGGCATCTAACTATGGCTACACCTTC. Protein sequence: CASSQAGQGASNYGYTF.

The chain employs TRBV6-1 and TRBJ1-2; a weak D match, TRBD1 (5 bases). V lost 1 base and J 7 bases, leaving 10 bases between the germline ends. This CDR3 spans 13 amino acids. The germline V gene encodes CDR1 MNHNS and CDR2 SASEGT. CDR3 in DNA: TGTGCCAGCAGTGAAGTTAGGGGCGGTGGCTACACCTTC. It is translated as CASSEVRGGGYTF.